These 25 T cell receptor beta chains originate from one sample sequenced in a study of control samples from healthy donors and cancer patients. This table comes from immunoSEQ multiplex PCR, and its TCRdb copy is limited to in-frame clones, with some not included. Of 100,000 or so clones in the sample, around 88% were seen once. Sequencing was done on a sample of blood. These receptor sequences come from a man aged 30 to 39 in good health.

This clone was seen only once. The CDR3 DNA is TGCGCCAGCAGAAACGGGGTTGGGCCGGCTGAAGCTTTCTTT. Amino acids: CASRNGVGPAEAFF. The rearrangement joins TRBV10-2 to TRBJ1-1; unclear D gene. The CDR3 spans 14 residues. Trimming stripped 6 bases from V and 6 bases from J, with 17 bases between. The germline CDR1 and CDR2 sequences are WSHSY and SAAADI.

The rearrangement uses TRBV28 and TRBJ1-1, with TRBD1 matching over 9 bases. The V gene's germline CDR1 is MDHEN and CDR2 SYDVKM. Trimming cost V 3 bases and J 2 bases; bases outside gene matches: 7. CDR3 size: 16 residues. CDR3 sequence (DNA): TGTGCCAGCAGTTTGGAACAGGGGGCTGATAACACTGAAGCTTTCTTT. Translating gives CASSLEQGADNTEAFF. Based on the CDR3 plus reference TRBV28 and TRBJ1-1, the full variable domain is DVKVTQSSRYLVKRTGEKVFLECVQDMDHENMFWYRQDPGLGLRLIYFSYDVKMKEKGDIPEGYSVSREKKERFSLILESASTNQTSMYLCASSLEQGADNTEAFFGQGTRLTVV.

CDR3 in amino acids: CASSPDAGPIPEAFF. The DNA for the CDR3 is TGCGCCAGCAGCCCAGATGCAGGGCCTATTCCTGAAGCTTTCTTT. The J gene is TRBJ1-1, the V gene TRBV5-1, with D possibly being TRBD1 (5 bases). Per the germline V gene, CDR1 is SGHRS and CDR2 is YFSETQ. The CDR3 covers 15 residues. Trimming removed 4 bases at V and 6 bases at J, with 19 bases between.

The V gene is TRBV5-1, the J gene TRBJ2-1; 11 bases agree with TRBD1. Germline CDR1 and CDR2: SGHRS and YFSETQ. The CDR3 runs to 16 residues. V shed 1 base, J shed 6 bases, and the junction held 6 bases outside the gene matches. The CDR3 nucleotides are TGCGCCAGCAGCTTGTTCGCCGGGACAGGGGGCAATGAGCAGTTCTTC. Its protein product is CASSLFAGTGGNEQFF.

CDR3 region: CASRTTAAIQPQHF. The CDR3 DNA sequence: TGTGCCAGCAGGACGACCGCGGCCATTCAGCCCCAGCATTTT. This sequence joins TRBV2 and TRBJ1-5; D not resolved. The V gene's germline CDR1 is SNHLY and CDR2 FYNNEI. The V end lost 6 bases, the J end lost 6 bases, and 15 bases lay between the germline ends. The CDR3 spans 14 residues.

The chain employs TRBV3-1 (or the pseudogene TRBV3-2) and TRBJ2-3; TRBD2 agrees at 8 bases. V trimming: 1 base; J trimming: 5 bases; junction bases outside the gene matches: 5. The CDR3 is 15 amino acids. From germline, CDR1 is LGHDT and CDR2 YNNKEL (reference sequence). This chain's CDR3 is CASSQVFGGGDTQYF. The CDR3 DNA follows: TGTGCCAGCAGCCAAGTTTTCGGGGGGGGAGATACGCAGTATTTT.

CDR3 nucleotides: TGTGCCAGCAGTGATACAGGGGGCGGTGAGCAGTTCTTC. It is translated as CASSDTGGGEQFF. V usage is TRBV12-3 or TRBV12-4 and J usage is TRBJ2-1, with TRBD1 matching over 9 bases. Trimming took 5 bases from V and 9 from J; bases not matched to a gene: 5. CDR3 length equals 13 residues.

The chain is built from TRBV21-1 and TRBJ2-7; the table's D gene call, TRBD1, was not cross checked with the DNA. TRBV21-1 is marked as a pseudogene. The CDR3 length is 19 residues. CDR3: CASSKAGTGIAGLEYEQYF. The DNA for the CDR3 is TGTGCCAGCAGCAAAGCCGGGACAGGGATAGCGGGATTAGAATACGAGCAGTACTTC.

V usage is TRBV12-3 or TRBV12-4 and J usage is TRBJ1-5, with 8 bases lining up with TRBD1. The CDR3 totals 13 residues. J gave up 6 bases and V 6 bases, and 4 bases lay outside the gene matches. CDR3 in amino acids: CASRDRAGQPQHF. The DNA for the CDR3 is TGTGCCAGCAGGGACAGGGCGGGTCAGCCCCAGCATTTT.

The genes are TRBV7-3 and TRBJ2-5; TRBD2 might be the D (6 bases). Germline CDR1 SGHTA, CDR2 FQGTGA. Trimming took 5 bases from V and 4 from J, leaving 20 bases between them. This CDR3 has 16 amino acids. In DNA, the CDR3 is TGTGCCAGCAGCCCTCTGGGGGGAAATCGGCGAGAGACCCAGTACTTC. Protein sequence: CASSPLGGNRRETQYF.

The chain employs TRBV15 and TRBJ2-3; D is ambiguous. Deletions cut 1 base from V and 5 bases from J, with 16 bases between. This CDR3 region has 16 residues. Germline loops: CDR1 LNHNV, CDR2 YYDKDF (reference sequence). CDR3 sequence (DNA): TGTGCCACCAGCAGAGTGCCTGGGGAATCCCTAGATACGCAGTATTTT. This encodes CATSRVPGESLDTQYF.

The J gene is TRBJ2-1, the V gene TRBV6-5; a possible D gene is TRBD2 (6 bases). Trimming stripped 4 bases from V and 7 bases from J, with 20 bases between. Germline CDR1 MNHEY, CDR2 SVGAGI. The CDR3 length is 16 residues. In DNA, the CDR3 is TGTGCCAGCAGTTCTCTTGATCCCAACGGGGGAAATGAGCAGTTCTTC. It is translated as CASSSLDPNGGNEQFF.

The rearrangement links TRBV5-6 to TRBJ1-3, with unresolved D. The CDR3 has 15 residues. V was trimmed by 0 bases and J by 1 base, leaving 8 bases between them. CDR1 is SGHDT and CDR2 is YYEEEE in the germline V gene. CDR3 amino acids: CASSLGAGSGNTIYF. CDR3 sequence (DNA): TGTGCCAGCAGCTTGGGGGCCGGATCTGGAAACACCATATATTTT.

The CDR3 region is CASSKNWDTEAFF. The CDR3 DNA follows: TGTGCCAGCAGCAAGAATTGGGACACTGAAGCTTTCTTT. The chain carries TRBV7-3 and TRBJ1-1; D is ambiguous. This CDR3 is built from 13 residues. Looked up from germline, CDR1 is SGHTA and CDR2 is FQGTGA. V was clipped by 5 bases and J by 3 bases, with 10 bases between them.

The chain carries TRBV7-9 and TRBJ2-3; 9 bases agree with TRBD2. The CDR3 is made up of 14 amino acids. Germline loops: CDR1 SEHNR, CDR2 FQNEAQ (reference sequence). The CDR3 sequence is CASRLAGNTDTQYF. The CDR3 DNA sequence: TGTGCTTCGAGGCTAGCGGGAAACACAGATACGCAGTATTTT.

The chain combines TRBV9 with TRBJ2-5; D ambiguous. CDR3 size: 15 residues. V lost 4 bases and J lost 4, with 17 bases in between. Germline lookup yields CDR1 SGDLS and CDR2 YYNGEE. Here the CDR3 reads CASSSTSRMLETQYF. CDR3 nucleotides: TGTGCCAGCAGCTCAACTTCTAGAATGTTAGAGACCCAGTACTTC.

CDR3 amino acids: CAWSPQNTGELFF. CDR3 bases: TGTGCCTGGAGTCCACAGAACACCGGGGAGCTGTTTTTT. The rearrangement uses TRBV30 and TRBJ2-2; D uncertain. V was cut by 2 bases and J by 1 base, with 5 bases left in between. Per germline, CDR1 GTSNPN and CDR2 SVGIG (reference sequence). The CDR3 consists of 13 residues.

The chain is built from TRBV5-1 and TRBJ2-1, with D possibly TRBD1 on 5 matching bases. Trimming removed 0 bases from V and 4 bases from J, with 5 bases in between. CDR1 is SGHRS and CDR2 is YFSETQ in the germline V gene. The length of the CDR3 is 13 residues. CDR3 DNA: TGCGCCAGCAGCTTGGGACAGTACAATGAGCAGTTCTTC. It yields the protein CASSLGQYNEQFF.

The gene calls are TRBV2 and TRBJ2-3; D not resolved. Trimming stripped 6 bases from V and 4 bases from J, with 17 bases between. The CDR3 runs 15 residues. Germline CDR1 SNHLY, CDR2 FYNNEI. This chain's CDR3 is CASRDRAPPADTQYF. The DNA of the CDR3 is TGTGCCAGCAGGGACCGGGCCCCACCAGCAGATACGCAGTATTTT.

Turning to this clone: The identical CDR3 is also encoded by other nucleotide sequences in the sample. The chain combines TRBV6-5 with TRBJ1-1; the D is unclear. Germline V gene data show CDR1 as MNHEY and CDR2 as SVGAGI. This CDR3 has 13 residues. The V end lost 6 bases, the J end lost 0 bases, and 8 bases lay between the germline ends. In DNA, the CDR3 is TGTGCCAGCAGGCGGGGAGTGAACACTGAAGCTTTCTTT. It yields the protein CASRRGVNTEAFF.

The chain uses TRBV30 and TRBJ2-1, with unresolved D. V lost 4 bases, J lost 0 bases, and 4 bases lay in between. Germline lookup yields CDR1 GTSNPN and CDR2 SVGIG (reference sequence). The CDR3 consists of 12 residues. The CDR3: CAWTDSYNEQFF. Written as DNA, the CDR3 is TGTGCCTGGACAGACTCCTACAATGAGCAGTTCTTC.

The chain recombines TRBV18 with TRBJ1-3, with no clear D. The V end lost 8 bases, the J end lost 0 bases, and 20 bases lay between the germline ends. There are 17 residues in the CDR3. Germline-derived CDR1 and CDR2 are KGHSH and LQKENI. The CDR3 DNA sequence: TGTGCCAGCACGCCTCAAACGGGCAGCAGCTCTGGAAACACCATATATTTT. As protein: CASTPQTGSSSGNTIYF.

The chain joins TRBV7-2 to TRBJ1-2, with 7 positions matching TRBD1. This CDR3 region has 12 residues. CDR1 and CDR2 (germline): SGHTA, FQGNSA. V was pared by 6 bases and J by 8 bases, with 6 bases of the junction left unmatched. The CDR3 here is CASSRDRRGYTF. The CDR3 DNA reads TGTGCCAGCAGTCGGGACAGACGGGGCTACACCTTC.

The CDR3 loop reads CASAFNEQYF. In nucleotides, the CDR3 is TGTGCCAGCGCTTTTAACGAGCAGTACTTC. The chain joins TRBV2 to TRBJ2-7; no definite D call. Germline assignment: CDR1 SNHLY and CDR2 FYNNEI. The CDR3 spans 10 residues. V lost 8 bases, J lost 5 bases, and 7 bases lay in between.

The CDR3 loop reads CASSQTGGGKTYEQYF. The CDR3 DNA reads TGTGCCAGTAGTCAAACAGGAGGTGGGAAGACCTACGAGCAGTACTTC. The chain links TRBV19 to TRBJ2-7; possibly TRBD1 or TRBD2 for D (5 bases each). CDR1 LNHDA and CDR2 SQIVND come from the germline V gene (reference sequence). Trimming removed 5 bases at V and 2 bases at J, with 19 bases between. This CDR3 contains 16 residues.